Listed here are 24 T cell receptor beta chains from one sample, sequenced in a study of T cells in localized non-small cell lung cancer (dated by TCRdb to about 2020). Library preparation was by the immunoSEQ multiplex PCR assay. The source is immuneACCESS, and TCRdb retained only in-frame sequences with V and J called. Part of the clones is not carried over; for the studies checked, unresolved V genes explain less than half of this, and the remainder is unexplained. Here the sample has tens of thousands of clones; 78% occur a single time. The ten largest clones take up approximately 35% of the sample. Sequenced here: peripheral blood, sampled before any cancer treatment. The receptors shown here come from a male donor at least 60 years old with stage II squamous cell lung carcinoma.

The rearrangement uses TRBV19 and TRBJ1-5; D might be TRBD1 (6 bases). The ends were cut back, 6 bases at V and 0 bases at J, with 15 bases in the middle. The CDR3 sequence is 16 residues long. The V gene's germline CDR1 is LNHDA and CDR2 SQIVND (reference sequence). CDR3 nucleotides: TGTGCCAGTAGGATTGGGGGGGCGGTTAGCAATCAGCCCCAGCATTTT. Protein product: CASRIGGAVSNQPQHF. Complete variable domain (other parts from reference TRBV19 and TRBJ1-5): DGGITQSPKYLFRKEGQNVTLSCEQNLNHDAMYWYRQDPGQGLRLIYYSQIVNDFQKGDIAEGYSVSREKKESFPLTVTSAQKNPTAFYLCASRIGGAVSNQPQHFGDGTRLSIL.

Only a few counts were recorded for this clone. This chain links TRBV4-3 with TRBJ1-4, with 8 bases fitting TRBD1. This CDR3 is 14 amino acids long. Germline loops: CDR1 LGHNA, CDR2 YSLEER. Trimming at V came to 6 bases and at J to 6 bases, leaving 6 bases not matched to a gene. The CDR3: CASSQGALDEKLFF. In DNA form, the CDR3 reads TGCGCCAGCAGTCAGGGGGCCCTTGATGAAAAACTGTTTTTT.

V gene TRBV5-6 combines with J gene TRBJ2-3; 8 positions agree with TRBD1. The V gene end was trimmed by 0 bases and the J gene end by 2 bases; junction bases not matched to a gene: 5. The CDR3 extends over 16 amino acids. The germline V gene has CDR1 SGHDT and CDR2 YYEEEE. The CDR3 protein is CASSLGTGSSTDTQYF. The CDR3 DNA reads TGTGCCAGCAGCTTGGGGACAGGGAGCTCCACAGATACGCAGTATTTT.

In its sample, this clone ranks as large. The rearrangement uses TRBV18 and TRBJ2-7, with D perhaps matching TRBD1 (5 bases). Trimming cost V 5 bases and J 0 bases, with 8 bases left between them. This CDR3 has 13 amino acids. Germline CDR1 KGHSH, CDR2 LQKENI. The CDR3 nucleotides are TGTGCCAGCTCATGGGGCCCCTCCTACGAGCAGTACTTC. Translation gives CASSWGPSYEQYF.

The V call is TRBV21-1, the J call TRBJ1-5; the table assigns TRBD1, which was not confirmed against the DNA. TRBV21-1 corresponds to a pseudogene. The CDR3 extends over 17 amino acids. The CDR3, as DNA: TGTGCCAGCACGACGGTCCGGGACATTGATAGCAATCAGCCCCAGCATTTT. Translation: CASTTVRDIDSNQPQHF.

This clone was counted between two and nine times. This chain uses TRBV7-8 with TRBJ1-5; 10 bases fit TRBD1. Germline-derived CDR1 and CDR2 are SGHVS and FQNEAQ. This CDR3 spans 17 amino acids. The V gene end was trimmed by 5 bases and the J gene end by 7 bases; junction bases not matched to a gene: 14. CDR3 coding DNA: TGTGCCAGCAGCCCAAAGACAGGGGGCGCGTTTGGGCAGCCCCAGCATTTT. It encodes CASSPKTGGAFGQPQHF.

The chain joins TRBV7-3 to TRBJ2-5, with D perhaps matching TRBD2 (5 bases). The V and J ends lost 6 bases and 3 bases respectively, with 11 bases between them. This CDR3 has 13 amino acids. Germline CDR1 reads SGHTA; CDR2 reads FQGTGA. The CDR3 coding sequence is TGTGCCAGCAGTCAACTGGAGGAAGAGACCCAGTACTTC. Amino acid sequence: CASSQLEEETQYF. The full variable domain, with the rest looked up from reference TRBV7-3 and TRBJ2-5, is GAGVSQTPSNKVTEKGKYVELRCDPISGHTALYWYRQSLGQGPEFLIYFQGTGAADDSGLPNDRFFAVRPEGSVSTLKIQRTERGDSAVYLCASSQLEEETQYFGPGTRLLVL.

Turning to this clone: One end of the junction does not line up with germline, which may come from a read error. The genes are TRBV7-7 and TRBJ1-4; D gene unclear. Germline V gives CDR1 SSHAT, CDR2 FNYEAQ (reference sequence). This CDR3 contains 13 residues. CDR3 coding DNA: TGTGCTAGCAGCTTGCGGAACAATGAAAAACTGTTTTTT. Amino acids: CASSLRNNEKLFF.

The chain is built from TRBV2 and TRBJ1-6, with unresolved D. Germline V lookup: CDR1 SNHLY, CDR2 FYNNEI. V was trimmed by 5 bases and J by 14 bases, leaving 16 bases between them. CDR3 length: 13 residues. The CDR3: CASSRREGITLHF. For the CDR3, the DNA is TGTGCCAGCAGTAGAAGGGAGGGTATCACCCTCCACTTT.

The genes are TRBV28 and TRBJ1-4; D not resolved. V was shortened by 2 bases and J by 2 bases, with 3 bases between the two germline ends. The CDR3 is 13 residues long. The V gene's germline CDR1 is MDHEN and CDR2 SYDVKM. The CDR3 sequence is CASSLITNEKLFF. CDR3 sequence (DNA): TGTGCCAGCAGTTTAATTACTAATGAAAAACTGTTTTTT.

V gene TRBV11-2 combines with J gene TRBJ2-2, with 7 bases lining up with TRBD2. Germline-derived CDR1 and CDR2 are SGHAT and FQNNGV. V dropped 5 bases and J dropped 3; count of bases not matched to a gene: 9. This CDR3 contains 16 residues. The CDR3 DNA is TGTGCCAGCAGCCCTGGCGGGGGACGGTACACCGGGGAGCTGTTTTTT. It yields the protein CASSPGGGRYTGELFF. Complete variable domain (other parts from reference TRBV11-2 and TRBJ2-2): EAGVAQSPRYKIIEKRQSVAFWCNPISGHATLYWYQQILGQGPKLLIQFQNNGVVDDSQLPKDRFSAERLKGVDSTLKIQPAKLEDSAVYLCASSPGGGRYTGELFFGEGSRLTVL.

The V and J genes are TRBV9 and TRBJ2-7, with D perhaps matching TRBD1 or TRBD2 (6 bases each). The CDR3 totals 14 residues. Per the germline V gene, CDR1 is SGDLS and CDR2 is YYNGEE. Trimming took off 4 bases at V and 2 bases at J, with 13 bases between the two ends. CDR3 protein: CASSPGGTTYEQYF. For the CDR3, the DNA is TGTGCCAGCAGCCCCGGCGGGACAACCTACGAGCAGTACTTC.

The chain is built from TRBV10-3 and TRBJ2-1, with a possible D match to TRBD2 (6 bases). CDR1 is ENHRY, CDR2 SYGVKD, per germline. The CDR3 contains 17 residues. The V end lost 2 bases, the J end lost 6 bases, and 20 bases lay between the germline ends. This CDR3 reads CAISELPGLRPGNEQFF. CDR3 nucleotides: TGTGCCATCAGTGAGCTTCCGGGACTGCGCCCGGGCAATGAGCAGTTCTTC.

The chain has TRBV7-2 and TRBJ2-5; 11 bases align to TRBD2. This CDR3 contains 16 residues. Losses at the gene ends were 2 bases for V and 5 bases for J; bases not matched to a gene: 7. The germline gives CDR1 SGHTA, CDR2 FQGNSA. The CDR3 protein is CASSLLVLAGGETQYF. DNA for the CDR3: TGTGCCAGCAGCTTACTGGTTTTAGCGGGGGGGGAGACCCAGTACTTC.

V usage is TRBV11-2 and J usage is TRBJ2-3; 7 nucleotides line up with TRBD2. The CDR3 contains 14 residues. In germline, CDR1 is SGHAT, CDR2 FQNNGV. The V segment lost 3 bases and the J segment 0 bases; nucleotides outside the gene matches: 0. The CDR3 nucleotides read TGTGCCAGCAGCTTTAGCGGGAGCACAGATACGCAGTATTTT. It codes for CASSFSGSTDTQYF.

The CDR3 nucleotides are TGTGCCATCAGTGATCCGACTTGGGGCTACACCTTC. Translation: CAISDPTWGYTF. The chain has TRBV10-3 and TRBJ1-2; D not certain. This CDR3 has 12 residues. CDR1 is ENHRY and CDR2 is SYGVKD in the germline V gene. The ends were cut back, 3 bases at V and 8 bases at J, with 10 bases in the middle.

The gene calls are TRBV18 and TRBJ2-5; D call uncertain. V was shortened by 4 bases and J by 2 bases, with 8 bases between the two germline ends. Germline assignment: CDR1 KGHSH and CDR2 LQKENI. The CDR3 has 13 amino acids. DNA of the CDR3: TGTGCCAGCTCACTGAACAGTCAAGAGACCCAGTACTTC. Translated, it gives CASSLNSQETQYF.

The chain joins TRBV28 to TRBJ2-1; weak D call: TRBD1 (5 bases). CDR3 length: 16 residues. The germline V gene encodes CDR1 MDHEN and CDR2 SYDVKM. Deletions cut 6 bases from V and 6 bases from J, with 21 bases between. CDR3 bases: TGTGCCAGCAGCCCGGAGCAGGGTGACCCAGTCAATGAGCAGTTCTTC. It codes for CASSPEQGDPVNEQFF.

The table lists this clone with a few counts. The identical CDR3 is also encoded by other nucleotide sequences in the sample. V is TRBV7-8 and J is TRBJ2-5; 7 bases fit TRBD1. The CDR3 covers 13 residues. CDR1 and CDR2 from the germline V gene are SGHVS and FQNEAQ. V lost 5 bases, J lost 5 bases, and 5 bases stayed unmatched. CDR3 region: CASSTDRAETQYF. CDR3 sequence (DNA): TGTGCCAGCAGCACCGACAGGGCTGAGACCCAGTACTTC.

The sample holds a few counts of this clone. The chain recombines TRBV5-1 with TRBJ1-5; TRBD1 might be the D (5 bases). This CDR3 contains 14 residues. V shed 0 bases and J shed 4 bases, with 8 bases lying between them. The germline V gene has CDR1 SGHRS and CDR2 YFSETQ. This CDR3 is CASSLGQNNQPQHF. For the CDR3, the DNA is TGCGCCAGCAGCTTGGGACAGAATAATCAGCCCCAGCATTTT. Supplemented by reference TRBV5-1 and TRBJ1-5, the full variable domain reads KAGVTQTPRYLIKTRGQQVTLSCSPISGHRSVSWYQQTPGQGLQFLFEYFSETQRNKGNFPGRFSGRQFSNSRSEMNVSTLELGDSALYLCASSLGQNNQPQHFGDGTRLSIL.

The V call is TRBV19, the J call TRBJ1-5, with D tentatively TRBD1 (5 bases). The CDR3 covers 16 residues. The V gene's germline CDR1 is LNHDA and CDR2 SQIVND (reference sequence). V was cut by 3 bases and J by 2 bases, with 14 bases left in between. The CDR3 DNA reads TGTGCCAGTAGTATGGGGGTAGGGGCTCGCAATCAGCCCCAGCATTTT. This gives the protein CASSMGVGARNQPQHF.

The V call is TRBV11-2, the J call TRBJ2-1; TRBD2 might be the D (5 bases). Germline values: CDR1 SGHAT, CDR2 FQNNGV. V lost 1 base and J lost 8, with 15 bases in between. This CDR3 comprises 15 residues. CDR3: CASSLASGEGYEQFF. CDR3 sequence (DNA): TGTGCCAGCAGCTTAGCGAGCGGAGAGGGCTATGAGCAGTTCTTC.

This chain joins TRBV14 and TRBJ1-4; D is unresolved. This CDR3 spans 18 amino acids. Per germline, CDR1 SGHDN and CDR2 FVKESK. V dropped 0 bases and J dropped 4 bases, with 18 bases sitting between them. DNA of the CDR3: TGTGCCAGCAGCCAAGATCTAAGGCTGGGTGAAGATAATGAAAAACTGTTTTTT. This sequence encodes CASSQDLRLGEDNEKLFF.

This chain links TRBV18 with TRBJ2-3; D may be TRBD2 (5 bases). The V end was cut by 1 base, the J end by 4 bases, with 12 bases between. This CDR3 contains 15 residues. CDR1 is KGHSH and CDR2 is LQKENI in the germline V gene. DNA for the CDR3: TGTGCCAGCTCACCACTTCAGGACTCACCAGATACGCAGTATTTT. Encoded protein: CASSPLQDSPDTQYF.